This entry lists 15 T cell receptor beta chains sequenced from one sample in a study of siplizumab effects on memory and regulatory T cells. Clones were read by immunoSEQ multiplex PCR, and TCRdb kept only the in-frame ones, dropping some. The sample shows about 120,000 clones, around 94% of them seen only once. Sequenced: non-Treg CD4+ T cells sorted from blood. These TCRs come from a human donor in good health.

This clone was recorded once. The CDR3 bases are TGTGCTAGTGGTACGGGGACTAGCGGGAGTTTGAGCACAGATACGCAGTATTTT. Its protein product is CASGTGTSGSLSTDTQYF. This chain joins TRBV12-5 and TRBJ2-3; the match to TRBD2 covers 14 bases. V lost 5 bases, J lost 0 bases, and 7 bases stayed unmatched. The CDR3 runs to 18 residues. Germline V gene lookup returns CDR1 LGHNT and CDR2 FRNRAP.

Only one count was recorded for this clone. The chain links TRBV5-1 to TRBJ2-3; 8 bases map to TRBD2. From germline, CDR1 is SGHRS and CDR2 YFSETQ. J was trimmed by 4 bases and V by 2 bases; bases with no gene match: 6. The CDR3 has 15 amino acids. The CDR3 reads CASSLKLAAADTQYF. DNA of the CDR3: TGCGCCAGCAGCTTAAAACTAGCGGCGGCAGATACGCAGTATTTT.

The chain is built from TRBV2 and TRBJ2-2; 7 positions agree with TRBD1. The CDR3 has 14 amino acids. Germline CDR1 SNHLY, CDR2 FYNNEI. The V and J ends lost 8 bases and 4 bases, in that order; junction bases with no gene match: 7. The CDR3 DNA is TGTGCCAGCCAAGAGTCAGGGGGCACCGGGGAGCTGTTTTTT. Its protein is CASQESGGTGELFF.

The CDR3 region has the DNA TGTGCCAGCAGCTTGGTTGGGGGTGCCTATGGCTACACCTTC. Translated: CASSLVGGAYGYTF. V and J are TRBV5-4 and TRBJ1-2, with D maybe TRBD1 (5 bases). V was trimmed by 0 bases and J by 4 bases, leaving 10 bases between them. The CDR3 sequence is 14 residues long. The V gene's germline CDR1 is SGHNT and CDR2 YYREEE (reference sequence).

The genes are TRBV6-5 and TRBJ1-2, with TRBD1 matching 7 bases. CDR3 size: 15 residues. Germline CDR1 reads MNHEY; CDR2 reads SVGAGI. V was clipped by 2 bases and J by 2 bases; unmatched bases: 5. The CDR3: CASSYTPGQNYGYTF. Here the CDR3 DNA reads TGTGCCAGCAGTTACACTCCGGGACAGAACTATGGCTACACCTTC.

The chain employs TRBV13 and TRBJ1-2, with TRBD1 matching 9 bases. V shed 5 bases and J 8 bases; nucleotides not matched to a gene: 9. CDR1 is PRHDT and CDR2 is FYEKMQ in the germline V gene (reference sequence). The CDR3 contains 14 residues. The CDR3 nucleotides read TGTGCCAGCAGCCCAGGACAGGGGTTCCGGGGCTACACCTTC. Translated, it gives CASSPGQGFRGYTF.

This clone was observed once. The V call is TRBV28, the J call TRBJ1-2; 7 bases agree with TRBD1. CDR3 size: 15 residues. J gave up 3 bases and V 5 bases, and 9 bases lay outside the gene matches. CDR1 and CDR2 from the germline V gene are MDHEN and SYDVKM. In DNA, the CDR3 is TGTGCCAGCAGTCTCCCCGGGCAGGGGGACTATGGCTACACCTTC. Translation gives CASSLPGQGDYGYTF.

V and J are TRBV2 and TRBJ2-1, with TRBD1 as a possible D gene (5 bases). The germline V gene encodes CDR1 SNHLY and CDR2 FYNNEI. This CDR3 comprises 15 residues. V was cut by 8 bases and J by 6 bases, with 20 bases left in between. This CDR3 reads CASRAGHLQGNEQFF. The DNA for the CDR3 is TGTGCCAGCCGTGCAGGGCACCTTCAGGGCAATGAGCAGTTCTTC.

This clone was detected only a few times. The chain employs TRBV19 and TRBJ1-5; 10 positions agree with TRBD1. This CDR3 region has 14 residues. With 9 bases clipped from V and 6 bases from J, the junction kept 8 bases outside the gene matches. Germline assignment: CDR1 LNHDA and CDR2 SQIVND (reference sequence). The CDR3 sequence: CASNRGQGSQPQHF. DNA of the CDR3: TGTGCCAGCAATAGGGGACAGGGGAGTCAGCCCCAGCATTTT.

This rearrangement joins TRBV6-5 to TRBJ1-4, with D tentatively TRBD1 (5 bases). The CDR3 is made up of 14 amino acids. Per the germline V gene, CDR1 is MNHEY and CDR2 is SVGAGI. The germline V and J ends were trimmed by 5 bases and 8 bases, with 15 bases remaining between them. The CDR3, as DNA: TGTGCCAGCAGTCGGCGAGTCAACAGGGAAAAACTGTTTTTT. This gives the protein CASSRRVNREKLFF.

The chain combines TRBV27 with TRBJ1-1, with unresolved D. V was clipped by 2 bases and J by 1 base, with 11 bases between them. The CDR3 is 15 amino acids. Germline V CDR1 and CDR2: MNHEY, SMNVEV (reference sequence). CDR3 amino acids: CASSLNQATNTEAFF. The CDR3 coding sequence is TGTGCCAGCAGTTTAAACCAGGCGACGAACACTGAAGCTTTCTTT.

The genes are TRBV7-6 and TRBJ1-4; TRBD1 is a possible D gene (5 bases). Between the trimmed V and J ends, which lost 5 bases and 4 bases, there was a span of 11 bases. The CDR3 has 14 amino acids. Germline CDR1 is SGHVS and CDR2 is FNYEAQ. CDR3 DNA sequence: TGTGCCAGCAGCCCAAGACAGAGTAATGAAAAACTGTTTTTT. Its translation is CASSPRQSNEKLFF.

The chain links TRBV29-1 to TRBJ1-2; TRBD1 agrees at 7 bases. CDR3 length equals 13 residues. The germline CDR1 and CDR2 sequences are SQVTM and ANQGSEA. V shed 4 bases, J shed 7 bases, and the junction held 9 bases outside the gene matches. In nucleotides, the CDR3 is TGCAGCGTTGCGGGACAGTATTCGGTTGGCTACACCTTC. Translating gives CSVAGQYSVGYTF.

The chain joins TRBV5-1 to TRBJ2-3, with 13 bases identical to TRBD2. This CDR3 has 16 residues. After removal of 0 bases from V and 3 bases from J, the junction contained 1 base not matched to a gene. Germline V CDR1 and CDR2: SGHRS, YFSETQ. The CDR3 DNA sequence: TGCGCCAGCAGCTTGGGGACTAGCGGGAGAACAGATACGCAGTATTTT. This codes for CASSLGTSGRTDTQYF.

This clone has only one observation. The CDR3 DNA is TGTGCCAGTAGTAAGGGCAACCAAGAGACCCAGTACTTC. Amino acid sequence: CASSKGNQETQYF. This chain links TRBV19 with TRBJ2-5, with no clear D. V was shortened by 4 bases and J by 0 bases, with 6 bases between the two germline ends. The CDR3 consists of 13 residues. Germline-derived CDR1 and CDR2 are LNHDA and SQIVND (reference sequence). Drawing the rest from reference TRBV19 and TRBJ2-5, the complete variable domain is DGGITQSPKYLFRKEGQNVTLSCEQNLNHDAMYWYRQDPGQGLRLIYYSQIVNDFQKGDIAEGYSVSREKKESFPLTVTSAQKNPTAFYLCASSKGNQETQYFGPGTRLLVL.